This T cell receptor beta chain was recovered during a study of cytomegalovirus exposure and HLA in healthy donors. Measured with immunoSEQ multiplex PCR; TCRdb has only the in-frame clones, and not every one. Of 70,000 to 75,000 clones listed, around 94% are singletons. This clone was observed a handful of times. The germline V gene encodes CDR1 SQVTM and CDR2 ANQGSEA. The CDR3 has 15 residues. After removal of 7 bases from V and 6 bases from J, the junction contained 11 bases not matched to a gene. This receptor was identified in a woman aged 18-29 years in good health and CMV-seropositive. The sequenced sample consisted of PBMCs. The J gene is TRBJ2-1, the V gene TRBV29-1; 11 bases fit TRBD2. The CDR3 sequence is CSAPLLAGAFNEQFF. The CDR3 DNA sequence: TGCAGCGCTCCTTTACTAGCGGGAGCCTTCAATGAGCAGTTCTTC.